This T cell receptor (beta chain) was retrieved from a study of PD-L1 blockade in urothelial cancer. Study at large: Treatment start was followed by blood analysis at 3 weeks (second dose) and again at 6 weeks. Study-wide points: Below-median pretreatment blood TCR clonality was associated with improved progression-free and overall survival.

Specified time point: pretreatment peripheral blood. Every PCR was spiked with synthetic TCR analog templates. The table came from immunoSEQ multiplex PCR; TCRdb's copy has only in-frame clones and leaves some out. The sample includes 50,000 to 65,000 clones, around 86% of them seen just once. Per the germline V gene, CDR1 is ENHRY and CDR2 is SYGVKD. Trimming at V came to 3 bases and at J to 7 bases, leaving 0 bases not matched to a gene. The CDR3 runs 12 residues. With regard to this clone: As yet, its antigen is unknown.

The material sequenced was PBMCs, taken around atezolizumab (anti-PD-L1) treatment. This clonotype was sampled from a man in his 70s with urothelial cancer. V usage is TRBV10-3 and J usage is TRBJ1-2; 9 nucleotides line up with TRBD1. The CDR3 loop is CAISEQGAGYTF. In DNA form, the CDR3 reads TGTGCCATCAGTGAACAGGGGGCTGGCTACACCTTC.